Listed below are T cell receptor beta chains from one sample, sequenced in a study of T cells in localized non-small cell lung cancer. Assay used: immunoSEQ multiplex PCR; TCRdb lists only in-frame clones, some missing. The sample has approximately 7,000 clones; more than 20% are singletons. The specimen comprised lung tumor tissue, sampled before any cancer treatment. Receptors were obtained from a man between 35 and 75 years old with stage III squamous cell lung carcinoma. Both conserved end residues are part of each CDR3. The order of the fields is J gene, D gene, CDR3 length, V gene, clone size, CDR3 DNA, CDR3 protein. The D gene is left open where the match is weak. The size field is filled for only some rows; it gives once, few, many or a size class.

>TRBJ1-6|NA|13|TRBV7-2|few
TGTGCCAGCAGCCTCAACACAGGTTCACCCCTCCACTTT
CASSLNTGSPLHF
>TRBJ1-1|NA|16|TRBV5-1|NA
TGCGCCAGCAGCTTGGCTCAGGGCATCAGGTACACTGAAGCTTTCTTT
CASSLAQGIRYTEAFF
>TRBJ2-7|NA|14|TRBV19|few
TGTGCCAGTAGTATCTCCCCGGGGGTAGGCGAGCAGTACTTC
CASSISPGVGEQYF
>TRBJ2-2|NA|17|TRBV7-5|NA
TGTGTCAGAAGCTTAGCCACCTCCGGGTGGGGCACCGGGGAGCTGTTTTTT
CVRSLATSGWGTGELFF
>TRBJ2-7|NA|14|TRBV11-3|few
TGTGCCAGCAGCTTGGATGGGGCCACCTACGAGCAGTACTTC
CASSLDGATYEQYF
>TRBJ1-5|NA|13|TRBV29-1|NA
TGCAGCGTTCGGGTCTCGGGCAATCAGCCCCAGCATTTT
CSVRVSGNQPQHF
>TRBJ1-4|TRBD1|15|TRBV28|few
TGTGCCAGCAGTTCAAGTGGACAGGGTGGGGAAAAACTGTTTTTT
CASSSSGQGGEKLFF
>TRBJ2-4|NA|14|TRBV6-8|few
TGTGCCAGCAGTACTCCAGGGGTCAAAAACATTCAGTACTTC
CASSTPGVKNIQYF
>TRBJ2-7|NA|17|TRBV15|NA
TGTGCCACCAGCAGAGATGCGCGGGGCGGGACGTCCTACGAGCAGTACTTC
CATSRDARGGTSYEQYF
>TRBJ2-6|TRBD1|17|TRBV6-8|few
TGTGCCAGCAGTCCTGGACAGGGGAGCTCTGGGGCCAACGTCCTGACTTTC
CASSPGQGSSGANVLTF
>TRBJ2-7|NA|14|TRBV19|NA
TGTGCCAGTAGTTGGGCCGATACATCCTACGAGCAGTACTTC
CASSWADTSYEQYF
>TRBJ2-7|NA|11|TRBV6-7|few
TGTGCCAGCAGTATAAACTACGAGCAGTACTTC
CASSINYEQYF
>TRBJ2-1|NA|13|TRBV28|few
TGTGCCAGCAGTTCAGACTCCTACAATGAGCAGTTCTTC
CASSSDSYNEQFF
>TRBJ2-3|TRBD1|13|TRBV9|few
TGTGCCATTAGAGGGACAGGAACAGATACGCAGTATTTT
CAIRGTGTDTQYF
>TRBJ2-2|NA|15|TRBV11-3|NA
TGTGCCAGCAGCCCGTCTGGGGCACTCACCGGGGAGCTGTTTTTT
CASSPSGALTGELFF
>TRBJ1-1|TRBD1|16|TRBV9|NA
TGTGCCAGCAGCGTAGCCGGGACAGGAGGGAACACTGAAGCTTTCTTT
CASSVAGTGGNTEAFF
>TRBJ1-2|NA|16|TRBV29-1|NA
TGCAGCGTTGAAGATCTCGCCAGATACCTAAACTATGGCTACACCTTC
CSVEDLARYLNYGYTF
>TRBJ1-4|NA|14|TRBV11-3|few
TGTGCCAGCAGCTTAGGGTCCGCCAGGGTGGAACTGTTTTTT
CASSLGSARVELFF
>TRBJ2-2|TRBD2|17|TRBV11-3|NA
TGTGCCAGCAGCCAAGGACTAGCGGGGGACTTCACCGGGGAGCTGTTTTTT
CASSQGLAGDFTGELFF
>TRBJ2-3|TRBD1|14|TRBV28|few
TGTGCCAGCACCGGGGGACAGGTCACAGATACGCAGTATTTT
CASTGGQVTDTQYF
>TRBJ2-1|TRBD2|17|TRBV4-1|NA
TGCGCCAGCAGCTCCCGACTAGCGGGGGGACTATACAATGAGCAGTTCTTC
CASSSRLAGGLYNEQFF
>TRBJ2-1|TRBD2|14|TRBV6-8|NA
TGTGCCATCAGAGCGGGAGGGCCGGACAATGAGCAGTTCTTC
CAIRAGGPDNEQFF
>TRBJ2-7|NA|13|TRBV6-8|many
TGTGCCAGCAGATCGGGACACTACTACGAGCAGTACTTC
CASRSGHYYEQYF
>TRBJ2-7|TRBD2|15|TRBV27|few
TGTGCCAGCAGTTTAAACGGGAGGCAACCCTACGAGCAGTACTTC
CASSLNGRQPYEQYF
>TRBJ2-7|NA|14|TRBV11-3|few
TGTGCCAGCAGCTTGACAGGTTCCGCCTACGAGCAGTACTTC
CASSLTGSAYEQYF
>TRBJ1-2|NA|13|TRBV18|NA
TGTGCCAGCTCACCAGACTTCTTCTATGGCTACACCTTC
CASSPDFFYGYTF
>TRBJ1-2|TRBD1|17|TRBV28|NA
TGTGCCAGCAGTCCCTCCTATACAGGGGTAGCTAACTATGGCTACACCTTC
CASSPSYTGVANYGYTF
>TRBJ2-5|NA|14|TRBV15|NA
TGTGCCACCAGCAAACAGAATCAACAAGAGACCCAGTACTTC
CATSKQNQQETQYF
>TRBJ1-5|TRBD1|16|TRBV6-8|many
TGTGCCAGCAGTTACTCCCAACAGGGGCGGAATCAGCCCCAGCATTTT
CASSYSQQGRNQPQHF
>TRBJ1-1|NA|15|TRBV28|few
TGTGCCAGCAGTTTAGGGGACCCGGGGGGGACTGAAGCTTTCTTT
CASSLGDPGGTEAFF
>TRBJ2-7|TRBD1|13|TRBV19|NA
TGTGCCAGTAGTCCTGACAGGGGGCCAAAGCAGTACTTC
CASSPDRGPKQYF
>TRBJ1-1|NA|17|TRBV6-8|NA
TGTGCCAGCAGTTACCCCAGAGGGGGGGCGCGGTTCACTGAAGCTTTCTTT
CASSYPRGGARFTEAFF
>TRBJ2-1|TRBD2|16|TRBV19|NA
TGTGCCAGTAGTACGAACCGGGGGGGCCCCTACAATGAGCAGTTCTTC
CASSTNRGGPYNEQFF
>TRBJ2-1|TRBD2|15|TRBV9|NA
TGTGCCAGCAGCGTAGGGGGACTAGGGTCCAATGAGCAGTTCTTC
CASSVGGLGSNEQFF
>TRBJ2-7|NA|16|TRBV11-3|NA
TGTGCCAGCAGCTTGCGGGGGACAGATAGCTCCTACGAGCAGTACTTC
CASSLRGTDSSYEQYF
>TRBJ2-1|NA|12|TRBV6-8|many
TGTGCCAGCAGGTCTACTCGGGGTGAGCAGTTCTTC
CASRSTRGEQFF
>TRBJ1-1|NA|12|TRBV6-8|few
TGTGCCAGCAGTTACCTCTACACTGAAGCTTTCTTT
CASSYLYTEAFF
>TRBJ2-6|NA|16|TRBV18|NA
TGTGCCAGCTCACCACTTAGCAGCTCTGGGGCCAACGTCCTGACTTTC
CASSPLSSSGANVLTF
>TRBJ2-5|NA|16|TRBV6-8|few
TGTGCCAGCAGCCGCCAAGGACCCCTCGGTGGAGAGACCCAGTACTTC
CASSRQGPLGGETQYF
>TRBJ2-1|TRBD1|14|TRBV6-8|NA
TGTGCCAGCAGTAACAGGGGCTCCTACAATGAGCAGTTCTTC
CASSNRGSYNEQFF
>TRBJ2-3|NA|14|TRBV9|few
TGTGCCAGCAGCGTAGGGGTTAGCACAGATACGCAGTATTTT
CASSVGVSTDTQYF
>TRBJ2-5|NA|15|TRBV7-5|many
TGTGCCAGCAGCTTAGCACCAACGTACCAAGAGACCCAGTACTTC
CASSLAPTYQETQYF
>TRBJ2-2|NA|16|TRBV5-1|NA
TGCGCCAGCAGCTTGTCTGTTACAGAGAACACCGGGGAGCTGTTTTTT
CASSLSVTENTGELFF
>TRBJ2-7|NA|15|TRBV11-3|NA
TGTGCCAGCAGCCCCGGGCGGGCCAGCTCCTACGAGCAGTACTTC
CASSPGRASSYEQYF
>TRBJ2-7|NA|14|TRBV28|few
TGTGCCAGTCCGGGCCCGGGGAGCTCCTACGAGCAGTACTTC
CASPGPGSSYEQYF